This T cell receptor beta chain was sequenced for a study of shared clonotypes between healthy human individuals. The CDR3 consists of 13 residues. The V and J ends lost 6 bases and 4 bases, in that order; junction bases with no gene match: 3. Per germline, CDR1 SNHLY and CDR2 FYNNEI. The donor cohort consisted entirely of Caucasian adults residing in Nashville, Tennessee. As to this clone: Additional DNA sequences in this sample encode the identical CDR3.

Each cell subset's genomic DNA was divided evenly among several immunoSEQ plates. Profiling relied on immunoSEQ multiplex PCR, and the TCRdb table lists in-frame clones only, not all of them. The top ten hold 9.5% to 15% of the sample, which has 400,000 to 500,000 clones, around 80% seen once. This rearrangement joins TRBV2 to TRBJ2-7; 10 bases map to TRBD1. The source is a woman between 40 and 55 years old in good health. Some clones in this sample may be carry-over from other donors' samples. Material: PBMCs. The chain's CDR3 is CASRGTGVYEQYF. The CDR3 region has the DNA TGTGCCAGCAGAGGGACAGGGGTATACGAGCAGTACTTC.